The clone carrying this T cell receptor (beta chain) was picked up one time. No antigen is known for it. This record comes from a study of T cell responses to AZD1222 COVID-19 vaccine. The CDR3 spans 15 residues. The germline V gene has CDR1 LNHDA and CDR2 SQIVND (reference sequence). Trimming shortened V by 3 bases and J by 8 bases, and 14 bases separated the two germline ends. Points from the study as a whole: Unmutated regions of variants are reportedly targeted by nearly half of spike-specific TCRs.

Data came from immunoSEQ multiplex PCR; TCRdb stores just in-frame clones and leaves some out. The table records about 110,000 clones, over 75% of them present only once. The sequenced sample was peripheral blood, obtained on day 0 of AZD1222 vaccination. The clonotype comes from an adult in good health. The J gene is TRBJ1-6, the V gene TRBV19; possibly TRBD1 for D (5 bases). CDR3 nucleotides: TGTGCCAGTAGTATGGTAAGGGGTAGGGATTCACCCCTCCACTTT. Its translation is CASSMVRGRDSPLHF. The whole variable domain, remainder taken from reference TRBV19 and TRBJ1-6, is DGGITQSPKYLFRKEGQNVTLSCEQNLNHDAMYWYRQDPGQGLRLIYYSQIVNDFQKGDIAEGYSVSREKKESFPLTVTSAQKNPTAFYLCASSMVRGRDSPLHFGNGTRLTVT.